The 23 T cell receptor beta chains in this list originate from one sample, sequenced in a study of T cells expressing NK-cell markers. Reprocessing the 5' RACE reads, TCRdb reports a single entry for every CDR3 protein and omits DNA. This sample's table reports a few hundred thousand distinct CDR3 sequences. Sequenced sample: blood T cells: a sorted CD56 or NKG2C T cell subset, CD4+ or CD8+ T cells, or bulk PBMC T cells (not recorded which). These receptors were taken from a man aged 18 to 70 in good health.

The chain combines TRBV20-1 with TRBJ1-2; with no DNA, the TCRdb D assignment of TRBD1 cannot be verified. The CDR3 is made up of 17 amino acids. Germline V gives CDR1 DFQATT, CDR2 SNEGSKA (reference sequence). The CDR3 reads CSAPPLLSGTPNYGYTF.

The CDR3 region is CASSYGTANQPQHF. The chain recombines TRBV5-1 with TRBJ1-5. This CDR3 is built from 14 residues. The V gene's germline CDR1 is SGHRS and CDR2 YFSETQ.

The rearrangement links TRBV20-1 to TRBJ2-7; no DNA is available, so the TRBD2 call from TCRdb remains unchecked. This CDR3 has 16 amino acids. Per the germline V gene, CDR1 is DFQATT and CDR2 is SNEGSKA (reference sequence). The CDR3 loop is CSARISGGVKAYEQYF.

The chain links TRBV2 to TRBJ1-1; without DNA, the TCRdb call of TRBD1 cannot be checked. CDR3 length: 13 amino acids. The V gene's germline CDR1 is SNHLY and CDR2 FYNNEI. CDR3 region: CASSEQGYTEAFF.

CDR3 sequence reads: CASSLVAGGLSTDTQYF. The chain couples TRBV5-4 to TRBJ2-3; the TRBD2 assignment by TCRdb is unverifiable without DNA. The V gene's germline CDR1 is SGHNT and CDR2 YYREEE (reference sequence). The CDR3 loop spans 17 amino acids.

This chain connects TRBV18 to TRBJ1-4; TCRdb calls TRBD1, which cannot be checked without DNA. CDR1 and CDR2 (germline): KGHSH, LQKENI. The CDR3 has 15 amino acids. The CDR3 is CASSPDVGTGGRLFF.

The chain is built from TRBV5-1 and TRBJ2-1; TCRdb designates TRBD2, a call that cannot be tested without DNA. Germline V gene lookup returns CDR1 SGHRS and CDR2 YFSETQ. This CDR3 has 14 residues. The CDR3 sequence is CASRSGGGYNEQFF.

This chain uses TRBV18 with TRBJ2-1. The CDR3 is made up of 16 amino acids. Germline CDR1 KGHSH, CDR2 LQKENI. The CDR3 sequence is CASSPQGSLMGNEQFF.

This chain uses TRBV4-2 with TRBJ2-7; TCRdb selects TRBD1, and the lack of DNA leaves this call unchecked. This CDR3 is built from 16 residues. In germline, CDR1 is LGHNA, CDR2 YNFKEQ. This CDR3 is CASSHTGQAISYEQYF.

The chain joins TRBV25-1 to TRBJ2-5. CDR3 size: 13 residues. The germline CDR1 and CDR2 sequences are MGHDK and SYGVNS. CDR3 sequence reads: CASSELTKETQYF.

This chain uses TRBV18 with TRBJ2-1. CDR1 is KGHSH, CDR2 LQKENI, per germline. This CDR3 spans 15 amino acids. CDR3 protein: CASSAGKSSYNEQFF.

The rearrangement uses TRBV6-1 and TRBJ1-2; there is no DNA to check the TCRdb D call of TRBD1. This CDR3 is 14 amino acids long. The germline CDR1 and CDR2 sequences are MNHNS and SASEGT. The CDR3 protein is CASSVRDGIYGYTF.

The chain uses TRBV11-1 and TRBJ2-5; TCRdb picks TRBD1, but there is no DNA to check that call. The CDR3 has 15 residues. In germline, CDR1 is SGHAT, CDR2 FQDESV (reference sequence). This chain's CDR3 is CASSLARGQEETQYF.

This chain joins TRBV6-1 and TRBJ2-2; TCRdb gives TRBD1 as the D gene, but with no DNA this cannot be confirmed. There are 15 residues in the CDR3. Germline lookup yields CDR1 MNHNS and CDR2 SASEGT. CDR3 in amino acids: CASSGRTPNTGELFF.

This chain links TRBV20-1 with TRBJ2-6; TCRdb names TRBD1, which stays unverified in the absence of DNA. The CDR3 extends over 15 amino acids. Germline CDR1 and CDR2: DFQATT and SNEGSKA (reference sequence). CDR3: CSARSGASGANVLTF.

The chain is built from TRBV5-1 and TRBJ2-3; TCRdb picks TRBD2, but there is no DNA to check that call. The CDR3 is 18 amino acids. Germline values: CDR1 SGHRS, CDR2 YFSETQ. This CDR3 is CASSWMASDSLSTDTQYF. Full variable domain (rest looked up from reference TRBV5-1 and TRBJ2-3): KAGVTQTPRYLIKTRGQQVTLSCSPISGHRSVSWYQQTPGQGLQFLFEYFSETQRNKGNFPGRFSGRQFSNSRSEMNVSTLELGDSALYLCASSWMASDSLSTDTQYFGPGTRLTVL.

V usage is TRBV12-5 and J usage is TRBJ1-6. Germline values: CDR1 LGHNT, CDR2 FRNRAP. The CDR3 totals 16 residues. This chain's CDR3 is CASGLFLGSNNSPLHF. Drawing the rest from reference TRBV12-5 and TRBJ1-6, the complete variable domain is DARVTQTPRHKVTEMGQEVTMRCQPILGHNTVFWYRQTMMQGLELLAYFRNRAPLDDSGMPKDRFSAEMPDATLATLKIQPSEPRDSAVYFCASGLFLGSNNSPLHFGNGTRLTVT.

The genes are TRBV12-3 or TRBV12-4 and TRBJ2-4; TCRdb's D call, TRBD2, is unchecked because there is no DNA. This CDR3 comprises 16 residues. The CDR3 region is CASSYIAGGLQNIQYF.

The chain links TRBV2 to TRBJ2-2; absent DNA, TCRdb's TRBD2 call cannot be checked. The CDR3 is 11 residues long. Germline-derived CDR1 and CDR2 are SNHLY and FYNNEI. The CDR3 sequence is CASMAPRELFF.

The genes are TRBV30 and TRBJ1-2; TCRdb outputs TRBD1, but without DNA this stays unchecked. Looked up from germline, CDR1 is GTSNPN and CDR2 is SVGIG (reference sequence). The CDR3 spans 14 residues. The CDR3 protein is CAWSPDRGAYGYTF.

The chain employs TRBV5-5 and TRBJ2-6; TCRdb indicates TRBD1, and absent DNA this call remains unverified. The CDR3 totals 14 residues. Germline V gene lookup returns CDR1 SGHKS and CDR2 YYEKEE (reference sequence). CDR3 residues: CARNRDPGANVLTF. Variable domain in full (rest from reference TRBV5-5 and TRBJ2-6): DAGVTQSPTHLIKTRGQQVTLRCSPISGHKSVSWYQQVLGQGPQFIFQYYEKEERGRGNFPDRFSARQFPNYSSELNVNALLLGDSALYLCARNRDPGANVLTFGAGSRLTVL.

This chain links TRBV7-8 with TRBJ1-6; no DNA is available, so the TRBD1 call from TCRdb remains unchecked. The CDR3 covers 15 residues. Germline V CDR1 and CDR2: SGHVS, FQNEAQ. CDR3 loop: CASSLKGAKNSPLHF.

The chain combines TRBV4-1 with TRBJ1-2; TCRdb lists TRBD1, though no DNA is available to test this call. The germline V gene has CDR1 MGHRA and CDR2 YSYEKL. The CDR3 is made up of 16 amino acids. The CDR3: CASSQAWTGRDYGYTF.